This passage covers 12 T cell receptor beta chains from one sample sequenced in a study of blood T cell repertoires in COVID-19. The protocol was immunoSEQ multiplex PCR, while the TCRdb copy is restricted to in-frame clones and leaves out a portion. The data show about 190,000 clones, with over 75% seen just once and about 6.8% held by the top ten. Sequencing input: peripheral blood. Receptors were obtained from a woman in her forties who had recovered from COVID-19.

This clone was found a few times. The chain employs TRBV2 and TRBJ2-1, with D perhaps TRBD1 (5 bases). V was pared by 4 bases and J by 11 bases, with 18 bases between. Looked up from germline, CDR1 is SNHLY and CDR2 is FYNNEI. The CDR3 contains 14 residues. The CDR3 loop reads CASSGDSLLWKQFF. CDR3 bases: TGTGCCAGCAGTGGCGACAGTCTCCTATGGAAGCAGTTCTTC.

CDR3 region: CASSLPWMEVRRNEQFF. CDR3 in DNA: TGTGCCAGCAGCTTACCTTGGATGGAGGTACGACGGAATGAGCAGTTCTTC. The V call is TRBV11-2, the J call TRBJ2-1, with D tentatively TRBD2 (5 bases). The V end lost 2 bases, the J end lost 7 bases, and 21 bases lay between the germline ends. Germline loops: CDR1 SGHAT, CDR2 FQNNGV. This CDR3 contains 17 residues.

V and J are TRBV6-6 and TRBJ2-3; D might be TRBD2 (6 bases). CDR1 is MNHNY, CDR2 SVGAGI, per germline (reference sequence). The CDR3 spans 12 residues. V shed 6 bases and J shed 6 bases, with 10 bases lying between them. The CDR3 DNA reads as TGTGCCAGCAGATACGGAGGGGATACGCAGTATTTT. Residues: CASRYGGDTQYF.

The chain couples TRBV7-9 to TRBJ2-1, with 7 bases that match TRBD1. Looked up from germline, CDR1 is SEHNR and CDR2 is FQNEAQ (reference sequence). The CDR3 totals 17 residues. Germline trimming cut 3 bases from V and 7 bases from J; bases unmatched to any gene: 15. CDR3 DNA sequence: TGTGCCAGCAGCTTGGGCGGGTTTTACAGGGGCGGGAATGAGCAGTTCTTC. Amino acid sequence: CASSLGGFYRGGNEQFF.

The rearrangement links TRBV11-2 to TRBJ2-7; 8 positions match TRBD1. Germline V gene data show CDR1 as SGHAT and CDR2 as FQNNGV. The CDR3 is made up of 12 amino acids. J gave up 6 bases and V 6 bases, and 4 bases lay outside the gene matches. In nucleotides, the CDR3 is TGTGCCAGCAGGGCAGGGGGCTCCGAGCAGTACTTC. Its translation: CASRAGGSEQYF.

V gene TRBV27 combines with J gene TRBJ2-1, with 9 nucleotides matching TRBD1. Trimming took 6 bases from V and 5 from J; bases not matched to a gene: 11. Germline V gene data show CDR1 as MNHEY and CDR2 as SMNVEV (reference sequence). The CDR3 is made up of 16 amino acids. The CDR3 is CASRPAGQGLDNEQFF. The DNA of the CDR3 is TGTGCCAGCAGACCTGCGGGACAGGGCTTGGACAATGAGCAGTTCTTC.

The chain combines TRBV6-2 or TRBV6-3 with TRBJ2-2; no clear D gene. This CDR3 has 13 residues. Germline V gene data show CDR1 as MNHEY and CDR2 as SVGEGT. V gave up 2 bases and J gave up 5 bases, with 6 bases separating them. The CDR3 spells CASSYAATGELFF. The CDR3 DNA is TGTGCCAGCAGTTACGCCGCGACCGGGGAGCTGTTTTTT.

The rearrangement joins TRBV7-3 to TRBJ2-1, with 10 bases lining up with TRBD2. Per germline, CDR1 SGHTA and CDR2 FQGTGA. Unmatched junction bases numbered 4, after V lost 5 bases and J lost 6 bases. There are 14 residues in the CDR3. Here the CDR3 reads CASSRTSGLNEQFF. DNA of the CDR3: TGTGCCAGCAGCCGGACTAGCGGTCTCAATGAGCAGTTCTTC.

The chain combines TRBV6-5 with TRBJ1-2; TRBD1 matches at 7 bases. CDR1 is MNHEY, CDR2 SVGAGI, per germline. The CDR3 spans 15 residues. V shed 6 bases and J 0 bases; nucleotides not matched to a gene: 7. The CDR3 DNA follows: TGTGCCAGCAGGACAGGGACAGCCTCTAACTATGGCTACACCTTC. Protein sequence: CASRTGTASNYGYTF.

The chain joins TRBV6-6 to TRBJ2-7; the D gene is possibly TRBD1 (6 bases). Deletions cut 6 bases from V and 3 bases from J, with 15 bases between. The CDR3 loop spans 14 amino acids. The germline gives CDR1 MNHNY, CDR2 SVGAGI (reference sequence). The DNA for the CDR3 is TGTGCCAGCAGCGATCCGGGACACCTCTACGAGCAGTACTTC. Protein product: CASSDPGHLYEQYF.

The chain is built from TRBV5-1 and TRBJ2-5; 11 positions agree with TRBD2. The CDR3 runs to 16 residues. The V gene's germline CDR1 is SGHRS and CDR2 YFSETQ. V was clipped by 5 bases and J by 4 bases; unmatched bases: 10. The CDR3 spells CASSSLLAGEGETQYF. The CDR3 DNA reads TGCGCCAGCAGTTCGCTACTAGCGGGAGAAGGAGAGACCCAGTACTTC.

The V gene is TRBV24-1, the J gene TRBJ2-2; D might be TRBD2 (5 bases). Trimming removed 5 bases at V and 5 bases at J, with 17 bases between. The CDR3 length is 16 residues. The germline V gene has CDR1 KGHDR and CDR2 SFDVKD. The CDR3 region has the DNA TGTGCCACCAGTGGAGGAAGGAACTCGGGGACCGGGGAGCTGTTTTTT. It specifies CATSGGRNSGTGELFF.